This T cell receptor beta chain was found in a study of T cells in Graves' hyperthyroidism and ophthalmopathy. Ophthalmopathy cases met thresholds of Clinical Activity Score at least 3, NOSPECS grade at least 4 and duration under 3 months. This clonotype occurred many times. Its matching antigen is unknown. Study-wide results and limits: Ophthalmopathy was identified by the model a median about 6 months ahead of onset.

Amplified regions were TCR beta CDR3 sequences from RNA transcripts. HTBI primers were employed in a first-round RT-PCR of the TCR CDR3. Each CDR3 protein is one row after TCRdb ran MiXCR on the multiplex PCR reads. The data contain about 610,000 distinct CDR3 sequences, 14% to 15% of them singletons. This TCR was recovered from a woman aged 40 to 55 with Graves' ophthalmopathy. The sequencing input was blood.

CDR3 in DNA: TGTGCCAGCAGTTTGGTGGGGCCGTGGAACACTGAAGCTTTCTTT. Amino acid sequence: CASSLVGPWNTEAFF. The chain is built from TRBV27 and TRBJ1-1; TRBD1 might be the D (5 bases). This CDR3 is 15 amino acids long. Trimming took 3 bases from V and 1 from J, leaving 12 bases between them. CDR1 MNHEY and CDR2 SMNVEV come from the germline V gene (reference sequence).